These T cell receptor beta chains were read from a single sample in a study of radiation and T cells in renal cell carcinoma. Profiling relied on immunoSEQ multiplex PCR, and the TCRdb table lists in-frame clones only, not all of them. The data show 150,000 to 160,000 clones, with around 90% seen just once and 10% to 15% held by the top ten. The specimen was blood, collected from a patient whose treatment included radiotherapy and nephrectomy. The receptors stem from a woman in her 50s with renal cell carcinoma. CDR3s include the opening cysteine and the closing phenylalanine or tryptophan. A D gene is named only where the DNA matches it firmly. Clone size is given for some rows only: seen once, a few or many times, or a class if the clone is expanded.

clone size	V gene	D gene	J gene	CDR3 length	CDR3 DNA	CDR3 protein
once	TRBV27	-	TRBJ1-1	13	TGTGCCAGTTCCGGTCCGAGAATGGTTGAAGCTTTCTTT	CASSGPRMVEAFF
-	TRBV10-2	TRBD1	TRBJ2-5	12	TGCGCCAGCAGGGGGACAGAAGAGACCCAGTACTTC	CASRGTEETQYF
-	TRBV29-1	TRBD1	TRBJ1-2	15	TGCAGCGTTGAAGATGGGACAGGGGCGGCCTATGGCTACACCTTC	CSVEDGTGAAYGYTF
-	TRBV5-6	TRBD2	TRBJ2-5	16	TGTGCCAGCAGCTTGGGGGCGACTAGCGGGGGTGAGACCCAGTACTTC	CASSLGATSGGETQYF
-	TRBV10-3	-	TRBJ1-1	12	TGTGCCATCAGGACAGCTACCGGTGAAGCTTTCTTT	CAIRTATGEAFF
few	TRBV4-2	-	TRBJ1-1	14	TGTGCCAGCAGCCAAAAGTGGGGGAACACTGAAGCTTTCTTT	CASSQKWGNTEAFF
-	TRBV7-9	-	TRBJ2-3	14	TGTGCCAGCAGCTTGATACAGGGTAGGGATACGCAGTATTTT	CASSLIQGRDTQYF
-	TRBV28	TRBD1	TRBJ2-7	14	TGTGCCAGCTGGCCAGGGGGTCGTTCCTACGAGCAGTACTTC	CASWPGGRSYEQYF
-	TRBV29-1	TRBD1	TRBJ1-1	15	TGCAGCGTTGAAGGGACAGGGGTAGGGGACACTGAAGCTTTCTTT	CSVEGTGVGDTEAFF
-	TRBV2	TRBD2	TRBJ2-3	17	TGTGCCAGCAGCCAGGGACTAGCGGGGGGGCATGTAGATACGCAGTATTTT	CASSQGLAGGHVDTQYF